This TCR beta chain derives from a study of blood T cell repertoires in COVID-19. Original handling: By means of reference gene primer amplification, nucleated cell counts were estimated. Method: immunoSEQ multiplex PCR; TCRdb's copy keeps in-frame clones and lacks some. V and J calls and clone size are as listed in that table; D and trimming were resolved from the DNA. The repertoire includes some 150,000 clones, roughly 84% of them detected once, and roughly 5.5% sits in the top ten. Germline V gene lookup returns CDR1 LGHNA and CDR2 YNFKEQ. This CDR3 has 12 residues. V was trimmed by 1 base and J by 7 bases, leaving 5 bases between them. Participants were placed into cohorts based on the clinical history they reported.

This clonotype was obtained from a woman between 50 and 59 years old who had been exposed to COVID-19. The J gene is TRBJ2-1, the V gene TRBV4-2; D unresolved. Sequencing used PBMCs or T cells enriched from blood (not recorded which). The CDR3 coding sequence is TGTGCCAGCAGCCAAGTTAGAAATGAGCAGTTCTTC. Translated: CASSQVRNEQFF.